The rows below give T cell receptor beta chains drawn from one sample of a study of monozygotic twins with inflammatory bowel disease. TCRdb reprocessed the 5' RACE reads and keeps a single row for each CDR3 protein, giving no DNA. The table for this sample gives tens of thousands of distinct CDR3 sequences. The sequenced material came from blood. The receptors derive from a human donor with ulcerative colitis or Crohn's disease, or a healthy co-twin of an affected twin (not recorded which). CDR3s include the opening cysteine and the closing phenylalanine or tryptophan.

TRBV20-1	TRBJ2-7	CSARDRKFSGQAYEQYF
TRBV7-9	TRBJ2-5	CASSFSRGETQYF
TRBV12-3/TRBV12-4	TRBJ2-7	CASKITGLAGAHAYF
TRBV29-1	TRBJ1-1	CSSRVGSGTEAFF
TRBV10-2	TRBJ2-2	CASSESVAGELFF
TRBV3-1	TRBJ2-7	CASTLSPVSYEQYF
TRBV7-3	TRBJ2-7	CASSPPQGPSSYEQYF
TRBV20-1	TRBJ2-3	CSAIDRGGTDTQYF
TRBV5-6	TRBJ2-1	CASSLIAGPDNEQFF
TRBV6-2/TRBV6-3	TRBJ2-3	CASSPPSNPDTQYF
TRBV29-1	TRBJ2-7	CSVDLQGGLNYEQYF
TRBV25-1	TRBJ1-5	CASSELWDQPQHF
TRBV20-1	TRBJ2-7	CSARGQDGDYEQYF
TRBV5-1	TRBJ1-4	CASSLDSNNEKLFF
TRBV7-8	TRBJ1-1	CASSERVWVTEAFF
TRBV10-3	TRBJ2-5	CAISEPSGQQRLKETQYF
TRBV7-2	TRBJ2-5	CASSRYLLETQYF
TRBV20-1	TRBJ1-4	CSARGLEKLFF
TRBV18	TRBJ2-5	CASSPLSGTQYF
TRBV7-9	TRBJ1-4	CATGGGPATNEKLFF
TRBV5-6	TRBJ2-2	CASSLSGWTNTGELFF
TRBV12-3/TRBV12-4	TRBJ2-2	CALSSRASGSTGELFF
TRBV18	TRBJ2-3	CASSPFGGGPDTQYF
TRBV20-1	TRBJ1-4	CSARDRGGEKLFF
TRBV7-6	TRBJ1-2	CASSFSVGAGYTF
TRBV5-1	TRBJ2-1	CASNTGTSGGNEQFF
TRBV20-1	TRBJ2-2	CSATSGTTNTGELFF
TRBV9	TRBJ2-3	CASSVGQGGTDTQYF
TRBV7-9	TRBJ1-4	CASSLNANEKLFF
TRBV6-1	TRBJ2-5	CASSQGLARGEETQYF
TRBV29-1	TRBJ1-2	CSVEKADDYGYTF
TRBV12-3/TRBV12-4	TRBJ1-3	CASSLATKWPPESSGNTIYF
TRBV6-1	TRBJ2-7	CASTDSVPGTVSYEQYF
TRBV20-1	TRBJ1-2	CSARDQDRGSNYGYTF
TRBV5-1	TRBJ2-1	CASSPTMTARNEQFF
TRBV25-1	TRBJ2-7	CASSADSYEQYF